This passage covers 15 T cell receptor beta chains from one sample sequenced in a study of molecular identifiers for immune sequencing clone quantification. One entry per CDR3 protein, called by TCRdb with MiXCR from the PCR reads. Of about 630,000 distinct CDR3 sequences in the sample, 25% were seen once. The source material was naive CD8+ T cells from blood, with Jurkat cell RNA spiked in. Regarding subset: FACS-sorted CD8+CD4-CCR7+CD45RA+ naive T cells. The receptor set was obtained from a human donor in good health. Some libraries in this study had Jurkat cell RNA spiked in.

A remark on this clonotype: A much larger clone lies one base from this, so it may be a read error. The V call is TRBV2, the J call TRBJ2-3; 7 nucleotides match TRBD1. The V gene's germline CDR1 is SNHLY and CDR2 FYNNEI. There are 15 residues in the CDR3. The ends lost 8 bases at V and 4 bases at J; junction bases unmatched: 12. The CDR3 coding sequence is TGTGCCAGCGAAAAGTGGACAGGTTCGGCAGATACGCAGTATTTT. Its translation: CASEKWTGSADTQYF.

This clonotype was found a few times. This chain connects TRBV11-3 to TRBJ2-2; TRBD2 agrees at 15 bases. V gave up 4 bases and J gave up 4 bases; unmatched junction bases: 7. CDR3 length equals 18 residues. Per germline, CDR1 SGHNT and CDR2 YENEEA. CDR3 loop: CASSSGLAGGLVTGELFF. CDR3 bases: TGTGCCAGCAGCTCGGGACTAGCGGGAGGTCTCGTCACCGGGGAGCTGTTTTTT.

The J gene is TRBJ2-2, the V gene TRBV9; tentative D call: TRBD1 (5 bases). Germline loops: CDR1 SGDLS, CDR2 YYNGEE. The CDR3 sequence is 20 residues long. Trimming stripped 0 bases from V and 2 bases from J, with 23 bases between. The CDR3 is CASSVAMWQGTHLNTGELFF. The CDR3 nucleotides are TGTGCCAGCAGCGTAGCGATGTGGCAGGGCACCCACCTTAACACCGGGGAGCTGTTTTTT. The entire variable domain, with the rest obtained from reference TRBV9 and TRBJ2-2, is as follows: DSGVTQTPKHLITATGQRVTLRCSPRSGDLSVYWYQQSLDQGLQFLIQYYNGEERAKGNILERFSAQQFPDLHSELNLSSLELGDSALYFCASSVAMWQGTHLNTGELFFGEGSRLTVL.

This chain connects TRBV28 to TRBJ2-7, with D possibly being TRBD2 (5 bases). The CDR3 spans 13 residues. Trimming left V 7 bases short and J 2 bases short, with 12 bases between. CDR1 MDHEN and CDR2 SYDVKM come from the germline V gene. The CDR3 region is CASNRAVPYEQYF. The CDR3 DNA sequence: TGTGCCAGCAATCGAGCGGTACCCTACGAGCAGTACTTC.

A word on this clonotype: The junction departs from germline at one end; a sequencing error may be responsible. J is TRBJ2-2 and V is TRBV10-2; D possibly matches TRBD1 or TRBD2 (5 bases each). This CDR3 has 14 residues. Germline CDR1 reads WSHSY; CDR2 reads SAAADI. In DNA, the CDR3 is TGCGCCCGCAGTGGGCCCGCTCCCCCCGGGGCGCTGTTTTTT. This sequence encodes CARSGPAPPGALFF.

This clonotype was picked up a small number of times. V and J are TRBV7-6 and TRBJ2-7, with TRBD2 matching over 7 bases. CDR1 and CDR2 (germline): SGHVS, FNYEAQ. Germline trimming cut 4 bases from V and 4 bases from J; bases unmatched to any gene: 10. The CDR3 is 15 residues long. Here the CDR3 reads CASSSGAGAGYEQYF. In nucleotides, the CDR3 is TGTGCCAGCAGCTCCGGGGCGGGAGCTGGTTACGAGCAGTACTTC.

This clonotype was seen only once. This may arise from a read error, as a much more abundant clone is one base away. This chain joins TRBV7-9 and TRBJ1-1; D uncertain. Germline V lookup: CDR1 SEHNR, CDR2 FQNEAQ (reference sequence). There are 12 residues in the CDR3. The DNA for the CDR3 is TGTGCCTGCAGCGGATGGGGAGGTGAAGCTTTCTTT. Its protein is CACSGWGGEAFF.

The rearrangement uses TRBV5-4 and TRBJ1-1; no firm D call. Trimming shortened V by 4 bases and J by 1 base, and 17 bases separated the two germline ends. The CDR3 is 16 amino acids. Germline lookup yields CDR1 SGHNT and CDR2 YYREEE (reference sequence). For the CDR3, the DNA is TGTGCCAGCAGCATCCCAAACGTGGACCCGAACACTGAAGCTTTCTTT. This sequence encodes CASSIPNVDPNTEAFF. Looking up the rest from reference TRBV5-4 and TRBJ1-1 gives the full variable domain: ETGVTQSPTHLIKTRGQQVTLRCSSQSGHNTVSWYQQALGQGPQFIFQYYREEENGRGNFPPRFSGLQFPNYSSELNVNALELDDSALYLCASSIPNVDPNTEAFFGQGTRLTVV.

This clonotype was picked up many times. The rearrangement links TRBV6-6 to TRBJ2-3; maybe TRBD1 (5 bases). Trimming stripped 5 bases from V and 0 bases from J, with 15 bases between. This CDR3 contains 16 residues. Germline V gives CDR1 MNHNY, CDR2 SVGAGI (reference sequence). In DNA, the CDR3 is TGTGCCAGCAGTCACCCCAGGGCTCCAAGCACAGATACGCAGTATTTT. Translated: CASSHPRAPSTDTQYF.

This clonotype was counted at least ten times. The chain recombines TRBV4-3 with TRBJ1-3, with D perhaps matching TRBD1 (5 bases). With 0 bases removed from V and 4 bases from J, the gap between germline ends came to 13 bases. Germline lookup yields CDR1 LGHNA and CDR2 YSLEER. The CDR3 has 16 residues. The CDR3 DNA reads as TGCGCCAGCAGCCAAGATGCGGGGGGATCAGGAAACACCATATATTTT. Its protein product is CASSQDAGGSGNTIYF.

This clonotype was detected ten times or more. DNA for the CDR3: TGTGCCAGCAGCTTATATAGTCAGGAGCAGTTCTTC. Amino acid sequence: CASSLYSQEQFF. The chain combines TRBV11-2 with TRBJ2-1; D gene uncertain. The length of the CDR3 is 12 residues. The V and J ends lost 2 bases and 10 bases respectively, with 9 bases between them. The germline V gene encodes CDR1 SGHAT and CDR2 FQNNGV.

This clonotype was seen a handful of times. J is TRBJ2-3 and V is TRBV6-6; TRBD1 matches at 8 bases. Germline V gives CDR1 MNHNY, CDR2 SVGAGI (reference sequence). The CDR3 loop spans 14 amino acids. Losses at the gene ends were 3 bases for V and 4 bases for J; bases not matched to a gene: 3. The CDR3 here is CASSYQGAADTQYF. For the CDR3, the DNA is TGTGCCAGCAGTTATCAGGGGGCGGCAGATACGCAGTATTTT.

The J gene is TRBJ2-5, the V gene TRBV5-6, with D possibly TRBD1 on 5 matching bases. The germline V gene encodes CDR1 SGHDT and CDR2 YYEEEE. V lost 1 base and J lost 9, with 16 bases in between. The CDR3 runs to 14 residues. CDR3 sequence: CASSLKTDGLPQYF. CDR3 coding DNA: TGTGCCAGCAGCTTGAAGACAGACGGGTTGCCCCAGTACTTC.

This clonotype has a count of ten or more. The chain carries TRBV9 and TRBJ2-7; 10 nucleotides line up with TRBD1. This CDR3 contains 14 residues. The ends lost 4 bases at V and 2 bases at J; junction bases unmatched: 3. Germline assignment: CDR1 SGDLS and CDR2 YYNGEE. CDR3 sequence reads: CASSTGQGAYEQYF. The CDR3 DNA follows: TGTGCCAGCAGCACCGGACAGGGGGCCTACGAGCAGTACTTC.

This sequence joins TRBV6-1 and TRBJ1-1; 11 bases fit TRBD1. The germline V gene has CDR1 MNHNS and CDR2 SASEGT. The CDR3 has 15 residues. V shed 4 bases, J shed 5 bases, and the junction held 6 bases outside the gene matches. CDR3 residues: CASSGLRDRGTEAFF. The CDR3 DNA follows: TGTGCCAGCAGTGGTTTAAGGGACAGGGGGACTGAAGCTTTCTTT.